The 27 T cell receptor beta chains below come from one sample, sequenced in a study of cytomegalovirus exposure and HLA in healthy donors (dated by TCRdb to about 2017). The library was obtained by the immunoSEQ multiplex PCR assay. For the multiplex PCR, a mixture combining 60 forward primers for TCR Vbeta segments and 13 reverse primers for TCR Jbeta segments was used. The table comes from immuneACCESS by way of TCRdb, which keeps in-frame sequences with V and J called. Part of the clones is missing from these tables; in studies checked, under half for an unresolved V gene and the rest for unknown reasons. This sample holds 200,000 to 250,000 clones; around 80% were observed only once. Roughly 2.5% of the sample is held by the ten biggest clonotypes. Sequencing used PBMCs. The receptors here all came from a woman in her sixties or seventies in good health and CMV-seropositive.

The chain combines TRBV4-2 with TRBJ1-1, with 7 bases fitting TRBD1. The CDR3 extends over 15 amino acids. V was pared by 1 base and J by 6 bases, with 8 bases of the junction left unmatched. The germline gives CDR1 LGHNA, CDR2 YNFKEQ. Here the CDR3 reads CASSQVGGGAPEAFF. The CDR3 DNA reads as TGTGCCAGCAGCCAAGTCGGAGGGGGCGCGCCTGAAGCTTTCTTT.

The chain recombines TRBV5-1 with TRBJ2-1; 9 bases agree with TRBD2. Losses at the gene ends were 5 bases for V and 4 bases for J; bases not matched to a gene: 4. Germline V gene sequence: CDR1 SGHRS, CDR2 YFSETQ. The CDR3 has 14 residues. The CDR3 loop is CASRNSGRYNEQFF. CDR3 DNA sequence: TGCGCCAGCAGAAATAGCGGGAGATACAATGAGCAGTTCTTC.

In this sample, this clone turned up a few times. This chain uses TRBV7-2 with TRBJ2-6; D gene ambiguous. This CDR3 contains 15 residues. Germline CDR1 SGHTA, CDR2 FQGNSA. Trimming pared 1 base from V and 4 bases from J, leaving 8 bases between. CDR3 sequence (DNA): TGTGCCAGCAGCTTAGTACACCGAGGGGCCAACGTCCTGACTTTC. Translation: CASSLVHRGANVLTF.

This chain joins TRBV4-3 and TRBJ2-7; TRBD1 matches at 12 bases. The germline gives CDR1 LGHNA, CDR2 YSLEER. This CDR3 comprises 15 residues. J gave up 7 bases and V 1 base, and 5 bases lay outside the gene matches. The CDR3 sequence is CASSQAGQGAEEQYF. The DNA for the CDR3 is TGCGCCAGCAGCCAAGCGGGACAGGGGGCGGAGGAGCAGTACTTC.

The rearrangement joins TRBV28 to TRBJ1-2; no definite D call. CDR3 length: 16 amino acids. The germline CDR1 and CDR2 sequences are MDHEN and SYDVKM. V lost 5 bases and J lost 2, with 18 bases in between. Here the CDR3 reads CASSPGEFLINYGYTF. CDR3 DNA: TGTGCCAGCAGTCCCGGAGAGTTCCTGATCAACTATGGCTACACCTTC.

DNA of the CDR3: TGTGCCAGCAGCCCGTCCAACGGGGGAAACACCATATATTTT. Translating gives CASSPSNGGNTIYF. The rearrangement links TRBV5-4 to TRBJ1-3; D is undetermined. Deletions cut 4 bases from V and 4 bases from J, with 12 bases between. The CDR3 extends over 14 amino acids. The germline CDR1 and CDR2 sequences are SGHNT and YYREEE (reference sequence).

Worth noting for this clone: The sample contains more than one DNA sequence encoding this CDR3. The chain uses TRBV18 and TRBJ2-1; 9 bases are shared with TRBD1. Per the germline V gene, CDR1 is KGHSH and CDR2 is LQKENI. The junction had 3 bases not matched to a gene; V was cut back by 2 bases and J by 4 bases. The CDR3 spans 15 residues. The CDR3 DNA is TGTGCCAGCTCACCAACTGGACAGGGGTACAATGAGCAGTTCTTC. This translates into CASSPTGQGYNEQFF.

V gene TRBV10-3 combines with J gene TRBJ1-2, with TRBD1 identical over 7 bases. Germline V CDR1 and CDR2: ENHRY, SYGVKD. The CDR3 extends over 13 amino acids. J gave up 2 bases and V 6 bases, and 3 bases lay outside the gene matches. DNA for the CDR3: TGTGCCATCAGCACGACAGGGAACTATGGCTACACCTTC. It translates to CAISTTGNYGYTF.

This clone was seen a single time. This chain uses TRBV6-5 with TRBJ2-1; D might be TRBD1 (7 bases). The CDR3 consists of 15 residues. V lost 2 bases to trimming and J lost 3 bases, with 11 bases between them. The germline V gene has CDR1 MNHEY and CDR2 SVGAGI. CDR3 DNA: TGTGCCAGCAGTTACGACAGGGAGGACTACAATGAGCAGTTCTTC. Translation gives CASSYDREDYNEQFF.

The chain recombines TRBV19 with TRBJ2-1; weak D call: TRBD2 (6 bases). Germline V lookup: CDR1 LNHDA, CDR2 SQIVND (reference sequence). V was trimmed by 5 bases and J by 0 bases, leaving 14 bases between them. CDR3 size: 16 residues. The CDR3, as DNA: TGTGCCAGTAGTCGGTTCGGGGGAGGCTCCTACAATGAGCAGTTCTTC. It is translated as CASSRFGGGSYNEQFF.

This clone was detected once. CDR3 sequence (DNA): TGCGCCAGCAGCTTCTACCAGGGACTAGCGGGAGGGCCCACAGATACGCAGTATTTT. It specifies CASSFYQGLAGGPTDTQYF. The V gene is TRBV5-1, the J gene TRBJ2-3; TRBD2 aligns across 16 bases. The V gene end was trimmed by 2 bases and the J gene end by 2 bases; junction bases not matched to a gene: 8. CDR3 length equals 19 residues. Germline lookup yields CDR1 SGHRS and CDR2 YFSETQ.

The CDR3 DNA follows: TGTGCCAGCATGAGCGGAGCGAGACCTTACGAGCAGTACTTC. Its protein is CASMSGARPYEQYF. The chain is built from TRBV27 and TRBJ2-5; tentatively, D is TRBD2 (5 bases). The J call may be faulty, since TRBJ2-7 better matches the DNA end. The CDR3 covers 14 residues. Germline V gives CDR1 MNHEY, CDR2 SMNVEV (reference sequence).

The genes are TRBV9 and TRBJ2-3; 9 nucleotides align to TRBD2. Germline lookup yields CDR1 SGDLS and CDR2 YYNGEE. V shed 1 base and J 4 bases; nucleotides not matched to a gene: 7. This CDR3 spans 16 amino acids. The CDR3: CASSVLAGNFPDTQYF. The CDR3 DNA sequence: TGTGCCAGCAGCGTACTAGCGGGAAATTTTCCAGATACGCAGTATTTT.

The sample holds one count of this clone. Germline and junction disagree at one end, which may indicate a read error. The chain combines TRBV7-9 with TRBJ1-3; D is unresolved. Germline lookup yields CDR1 SEHNR and CDR2 FQNEAQ (reference sequence). The CDR3 has 15 amino acids. CDR3: CSSSFYSISGNTIYF. For the CDR3, the DNA is TGTTCCAGCAGCTTCTACTCTATCTCTGGAAACACCATATATTTT.

J is TRBJ2-7 and V is TRBV9, with 7 bases that match TRBD1. The CDR3 has 15 amino acids. The germline CDR1 and CDR2 sequences are SGDLS and YYNGEE. Losses at the gene ends were 0 bases for V and 9 bases for J; bases not matched to a gene: 12. The CDR3 DNA is TGTGCCAGCAGCGTAGGTCAGGGGGTCCCCGGCGGGCAGTACTTC. Amino acid sequence: CASSVGQGVPGGQYF.

This chain connects TRBV30 to TRBJ1-1; D possibly corresponds to TRBD1 (6 bases). The ends were cut back, 0 bases at V and 6 bases at J, with 14 bases in the middle. The CDR3 sequence is 14 residues long. Germline lookup yields CDR1 GTSNPN and CDR2 SVGIG (reference sequence). This chain's CDR3 is CAWSVLWGLAEAFF. The CDR3 coding sequence is TGTGCCTGGAGTGTACTATGGGGGCTGGCTGAAGCTTTCTTT.

The chain has TRBV11-2 and TRBJ2-7; perhaps TRBD2 as D (6 bases). Trimming took 5 bases from V and 4 from J, leaving 18 bases between them. The CDR3 runs 15 residues. CDR1 and CDR2 (germline): SGHAT, FQNNGV. CDR3 in amino acids: CASSPLSGSLYEQYF. CDR3 in DNA: TGTGCCAGCAGCCCCCTCTCCGGGAGTTTGTACGAGCAGTACTTC.

The CDR3 protein is CASSQGLAGQETQYF. The CDR3 DNA is TGTGCCAGCAGCCAGGGACTAGCGGGGCAAGAGACCCAGTACTTC. The gene calls are TRBV5-6 and TRBJ2-5, with TRBD2 identical over 13 bases. This CDR3 is 15 amino acids long. The V gene end was trimmed by 4 bases and the J gene end by 2 bases; junction bases not matched to a gene: 2. Looked up from germline, CDR1 is SGHDT and CDR2 is YYEEEE.

This chain connects TRBV29-1 to TRBJ2-3, with TRBD2 matching over 11 bases. The J segment lost 4 bases and the V segment lost 4 bases, leaving 4 bases of the junction unmatched. CDR1 is SQVTM and CDR2 is ANQGSEA in the germline V gene. CDR3 length: 14 residues. The CDR3 loop reads CSVALAGVADTQYF. Written as DNA, the CDR3 is TGCAGCGTTGCACTAGCGGGAGTTGCAGATACGCAGTATTTT.

There are a few counts of this clone. The V call is TRBV19, the J call TRBJ1-6; TRBD1 matches at 7 bases. The CDR3 loop spans 15 amino acids. Germline lookup yields CDR1 LNHDA and CDR2 SQIVND (reference sequence). V was pared by 4 bases and J by 6 bases, with 6 bases of the junction left unmatched. The DNA for the CDR3 is TGTGCCAGTAGTAGAAGCCGGGACAGTAATTCACCCCTCCACTTT. This sequence encodes CASSRSRDSNSPLHF.

V is TRBV7-2 and J is TRBJ1-1; D gene unclear. With 5 bases removed from V and 1 base from J, the gap between germline ends came to 8 bases. The CDR3 spans 13 residues. CDR1 is SGHTA and CDR2 is FQGNSA in the germline V gene. This CDR3 is CASSPHSNTEAFF. The DNA of the CDR3 is TGTGCCAGCAGCCCCCACTCGAACACTGAAGCTTTCTTT.

The V call is TRBV7-9, the J call TRBJ2-5, with a weak D call TRBD2 (5 bases). The CDR3 extends over 13 amino acids. Germline assignment: CDR1 SEHNR and CDR2 FQNEAQ (reference sequence). With 5 bases removed from V and 4 bases from J, the gap between germline ends came to 11 bases. The CDR3 region is CASSTAGRETQYF. The CDR3 region has the DNA TGTGCCAGCAGCACGGCGGGCAGAGAGACCCAGTACTTC. The full variable domain, rest sourced from reference TRBV7-9 and TRBJ2-5, is DTGVSQNPRHKITKRGQNVTFRCDPISEHNRLYWYRQTLGQGPEFLTYFQNEAQLEKSRLLSDRFSAERPKGSFSTLEIQRTEQGDSAMYLCASSTAGRETQYFGPGTRLLVL.

The chain employs TRBV18 and TRBJ2-5; TRBD1 is a possible D gene (6 bases). Trimming left V 5 bases short and J 4 bases short, with 17 bases between. CDR1 is KGHSH, CDR2 LQKENI, per germline. This CDR3 spans 15 amino acids. The CDR3 bases are TGTGCCAGCTCAGAGGGGACACCCGGGTTAGAGACCCAGTACTTC. This encodes CASSEGTPGLETQYF.

This chain connects TRBV21-1 to TRBJ1-1. TRBV21-1 is termed a pseudogene. The CDR3 contains 13 residues. The CDR3 region has the DNA TGTGCCAGCAGCCACGGAGGGAGTACTGAAGCTTTCTTT. It codes for CASSHGGSTEAFF.

The chain carries TRBV19 and TRBJ1-3; 7 bases fit TRBD1. Unmatched junction bases numbered 2, after V lost 5 bases and J lost 1 base. From germline, CDR1 is LNHDA and CDR2 SQIVND (reference sequence). The CDR3 runs 14 residues. The CDR3 nucleotides read TGTGCCAGTAGTCGACAGGGTTCTGGAAACACCATATATTTT. It specifies CASSRQGSGNTIYF.

The gene calls are TRBV5-4 and TRBJ2-3; 7 nucleotides line up with TRBD1. The CDR3 length is 16 residues. V trimming: 10 bases; J trimming: 0 bases; junction bases outside the gene matches: 14. Germline values: CDR1 SGHNT, CDR2 YYREEE (reference sequence). DNA of the CDR3: TGTGCCGTAGCTGGAAGGGGGCGCCCCAGCACAGATACGCAGTATTTT. Protein: CAVAGRGRPSTDTQYF.

The V call is TRBV6-5, the J call TRBJ2-7; no clear D gene. The CDR3 runs to 14 residues. Trimming pared 1 base from V and 5 bases from J, leaving 12 bases between. Germline V gives CDR1 MNHEY, CDR2 SVGAGI. CDR3 sequence reads: CASSYYQSGHEQYF. CDR3 coding DNA: TGTGCCAGCAGTTACTACCAATCAGGCCACGAGCAGTACTTC.